These 10 T cell receptor beta chains were sequenced from one sample in a study of control samples from healthy donors and cancer patients. Generated by immunoSEQ multiplex PCR, the TCRdb table keeps only in-frame clones and is missing some. The repertoire holds about 220,000 clones, with 85% to 95% as singletons. Sequenced: blood. These receptors all come from a man in his fifties in good health.

The rearrangement uses TRBV18 and TRBJ2-1; D ambiguous. Looked up from germline, CDR1 is KGHSH and CDR2 is LQKENI. Between the trimmed V and J ends, which lost 3 bases and 8 bases, there was a span of 11 bases. The CDR3 runs to 13 residues. CDR3 loop: CASSPVQWDEQFF. The CDR3 region has the DNA TGTGCCAGCTCACCCGTACAGTGGGATGAGCAGTTCTTC.

This chain connects TRBV6-6 to TRBJ2-5, with D tentatively TRBD2 (7 bases). The CDR3 has 15 amino acids. V was trimmed by 4 bases and J by 5 bases, leaving 17 bases between them. The germline gives CDR1 MNHNY, CDR2 SVGAGI (reference sequence). This CDR3 reads CASSSPRGGGETQYF. CDR3 coding DNA: TGTGCCAGCAGTTCCCCAAGGGGGGGCGGGGAGACCCAGTACTTC.

The rearrangement links TRBV5-6 to TRBJ1-2, with D possibly matching TRBD1 (5 bases). Trimming took off 4 bases at V and 1 base at J, with 11 bases between the two ends. The CDR3 totals 14 residues. CDR1 is SGHDT and CDR2 is YYEEEE in the germline V gene. CDR3 loop: CASSLGRDNYGYTF. CDR3 coding DNA: TGTGCCAGCAGCCTGGGACGGGATAACTATGGCTACACCTTC.

This chain connects TRBV7-9 to TRBJ2-5; possible D gene TRBD2, 7 bases. There are 13 residues in the CDR3. Trimming stripped 4 bases from V and 5 bases from J, with 11 bases between. CDR1 is SEHNR, CDR2 FQNEAQ, per germline (reference sequence). CDR3 coding DNA: TGTGCCAGCAGCTGGTGGGGGGGCGAGACCCAGTACTTC. It specifies CASSWWGGETQYF.

This chain joins TRBV4-1 and TRBJ1-5; D unclear. This CDR3 is 13 amino acids long. The germline V gene encodes CDR1 MGHRA and CDR2 YSYEKL. V lost 8 bases and J lost 5, with 13 bases in between. The CDR3 loop reads CASGRELDQPQHF. The CDR3 coding sequence is TGCGCCAGCGGGAGGGAGTTAGATCAGCCCCAGCATTTT.

This chain links TRBV30 with TRBJ2-1, with 11 bases identical to TRBD2. The germline V gene has CDR1 GTSNPN and CDR2 SVGIG (reference sequence). The CDR3 contains 15 residues. The trim removed 7 bases at V and 1 base at J, leaving 6 bases unmatched. CDR3 in DNA: TGTGCCTTAGCGGGGGGGCCAGGGTCCTACAATGAGCAGTTCTTC. It codes for CALAGGPGSYNEQFF.

The J gene is TRBJ2-1, the V gene TRBV4-1; 10 bases are shared with TRBD1. V was pared by 3 bases and J by 7 bases, with 6 bases of the junction left unmatched. CDR3 length: 15 amino acids. Germline V gene lookup returns CDR1 MGHRA and CDR2 YSYEKL. The CDR3 region is CASSHGQGVVNEQFF. CDR3 nucleotides: TGCGCCAGCAGCCACGGACAGGGGGTGGTAAATGAGCAGTTCTTC.

This clone was found once. This sequence joins TRBV3-1 (or the pseudogene TRBV3-2) and TRBJ1-6; D gene ambiguous. The germline CDR1 and CDR2 sequences are LGHDT and YNNKEL (reference sequence). Deletions cut 3 bases from V and 9 bases from J, with 9 bases between. CDR3 length: 13 amino acids. For the CDR3, the DNA is TGTGCCAGCAGCCAGCGGGGAGCTTCACCCCTCCACTTT. This translates into CASSQRGASPLHF.

The V and J genes are TRBV28 and TRBJ2-7; 7 bases match TRBD1. V trimming: 4 bases; J trimming: 5 bases; junction bases outside the gene matches: 11. The CDR3 covers 15 residues. Germline V gene lookup returns CDR1 MDHEN and CDR2 SYDVKM. In nucleotides, the CDR3 is TGTGCCAGCAGTTCGCGGCCGAGGGGGCTCCACGAGCAGTACTTC. As protein: CASSSRPRGLHEQYF.

The rearrangement links TRBV19 to TRBJ2-6, with TRBD1 matching 9 bases. Germline CDR1 LNHDA, CDR2 SQIVND (reference sequence). The V gene end was trimmed by 5 bases and the J gene end by 4 bases; junction bases not matched to a gene: 15. The CDR3 has 19 amino acids. The CDR3 coding sequence is TGTGCCAGTAGTCCGCGGACAGGGGCCAATTCGTGGGGGGCCAACGTCCTGACTTTC. The encoded protein is CASSPRTGANSWGANVLTF.